This is a list of T cell receptor beta chains from one sample in a study of blood T cell repertoires in COVID-19. Only in-frame clones appear in the TCRdb table, and some are missing; sequencing was by immunoSEQ multiplex PCR. The table shows 250,000 or so clones, with around 84% occurring only once. The sample was PBMCs or T cells enriched from blood (not recorded which). These receptors were obtained from a woman between 50 and 59 years old who had recovered from COVID-19. CDR3s include the opening cysteine and the closing phenylalanine or tryptophan. D genes are given only for firm matches. Clone size is shown for a subset of rows, as once, few, many or a class of expanded clone.

size,J,D,V,CDR3,DNA
NA,TRBJ2-3,TRBD2,TRBV10-2,CASGNSGIVDTQYF,TGCGCCAGCGGCAATAGCGGGATAGTAGATACGCAGTATTTT
NA,TRBJ1-2,NA,TRBV6-2/TRBV6-3,CASSTLTGNYGYTF,TGTGCCAGCAGTACACTGACAGGAAACTATGGCTACACCTTC
NA,TRBJ2-2,TRBD2,TRBV2,CASRQVAGNTGELFF,TGTGCCAGTCGGCAAGTAGCGGGAAACACCGGGGAGCTGTTTTTT
NA,TRBJ2-2,NA,TRBV27,CATGGANTGELFF,TGTGCCACGGGGGGCGCGAACACCGGGGAGCTGTTTTTT
NA,TRBJ2-1,TRBD2,TRBV28,CASSLRGLAGGPSYNEQFF,TGTGCCAGCAGTTTAAGGGGACTAGCGGGAGGACCTTCCTACAATGAGCAGTTCTTC
NA,TRBJ1-2,TRBD1,TRBV30,CAWASDRNNYGYTF,TGTGCCTGGGCTTCGGACAGGAATAACTATGGCTACACCTTC
NA,TRBJ2-1,TRBD2,TRBV4-2,CASSYTGLGYSEQFF,TGTGCCAGCAGCTATACCGGACTAGGATACAGTGAGCAGTTCTTC
NA,TRBJ2-3,TRBD2,TRBV27,CASRPGLAGPTDTQYF,TGTGCCAGCAGACCCGGACTAGCGGGGCCCACAGATACGCAGTATTTT
NA,TRBJ2-5,NA,TRBV3-1/TRBV3-2,CASSQLGETQYF,TGTGCCAGCAGCCAATTGGGCGAGACCCAGTACTTC
NA,TRBJ2-2,NA,TRBV5-1,CASSAVGGALTGELFF,TGCGCCAGCAGCGCGGTCGGAGGGGCGCTCACCGGGGAGCTGTTTTTT
NA,TRBJ1-3,TRBD1,TRBV2,CASSTTGGSGNTIYF,TGTGCCAGCAGTACGACAGGGGGCTCTGGAAACACCATATATTTT
NA,TRBJ2-1,TRBD2,TRBV5-1,CASSLGLGNEQFF,TGCGCCAGCAGCCTGGGACTAGGCAATGAGCAGTTCTTC
NA,TRBJ2-5,TRBD1,TRBV5-4,CASSRDRVGETQYF,TGTGCCAGCAGTCGGGACAGGGTGGGAGAGACCCAGTACTTC
NA,TRBJ2-5,NA,TRBV29-1,CSVERGQETQYF,TGCAGCGTTGAAAGGGGGCAAGAGACCCAGTACTTC
NA,TRBJ1-1,TRBD1,TRBV3-1/TRBV3-2,CASSSHGTGYAEAFF,TGTGCCAGCAGCTCCCACGGGACAGGGTACGCTGAAGCTTTCTTT
NA,TRBJ1-5,NA,TRBV30,CAWSHRESQPQHF,TGTGCCTGGAGTCACAGGGAAAGTCAGCCCCAGCATTTT
NA,TRBJ2-4,TRBD1,TRBV5-1,CASSLVGTGKGIQYF,TGCGCCAGCAGCTTGGTAGGGACAGGGAAGGGCATTCAGTACTTC
NA,TRBJ2-3,NA,TRBV27,CASSLEGRGTDTQYF,TGTGCCAGCAGCCTGGAGGGACGGGGCACAGATACGCAGTATTTT
once,TRBJ2-2,NA,TRBV7-2,CASTADRNTGELFF,TGTGCCAGCACCGCGGACAGGAACACCGGGGAGCTGTTTTTT
NA,TRBJ1-1,NA,TRBV6-5,CASRVDRLGTEAFF,TGTGCCAGCAGGGTTGACAGGTTGGGCACTGAAGCTTTCTTT
once,TRBJ2-7,TRBD1,TRBV5-4,CASSNGRDRDNEQYF,TGTGCCAGCAGCAACGGCCGGGACAGGGATAACGAGCAGTACTTC
NA,TRBJ2-3,TRBD2,TRBV3-1/TRBV3-2,CASSSGRDADTQYF,TGTGCCAGCAGCAGCGGGAGAGACGCAGATACGCAGTATTTT
NA,TRBJ2-5,TRBD2,TRBV9,CASSSGLAVQETQYF,TGTGCCAGCAGCTCCGGTCTAGCGGTGCAAGAGACCCAGTACTTC
few,TRBJ1-4,NA,TRBV29-1,CSVVFTENEKLFF,TGCAGCGTTGTTTTCACGGAGAATGAAAAACTGTTTTTT
NA,TRBJ1-2,TRBD1,TRBV6-5,CASSSPGRGQEGYTF,TGTGCCAGCAGTTCCCCGGGCAGGGGGCAAGAGGGCTACACCTTC
NA,TRBJ2-2,TRBD2,TRBV7-2,CASSFWEGTGELFF,TGTGCCAGCAGCTTCTGGGAGGGCACCGGGGAGCTGTTTTTT
NA,TRBJ2-3,TRBD2,TRBV10-3,CAISEGGPTSGRDTQYF,TGTGCCATCAGTGAGGGGGGGCCGACTAGCGGGAGGGATACGCAGTATTTT
NA,TRBJ1-2,NA,TRBV5-5,CASNSPTGPEYGYTF,TGTGCCAGCAACTCTCCCACAGGGCCCGAATATGGCTACACCTTC
NA,TRBJ1-3,NA,TRBV4-2,CASSQERGSSGNTIYF,TGTGCCAGCAGCCAAGAAAGGGGGAGCTCTGGAAACACCATATATTTT
once,TRBJ2-1,NA,TRBV20-1,CSARVSNEQFF,TGCAGTGCTAGAGTGAGCAATGAGCAGTTCTTC
NA,TRBJ2-7,NA,TRBV6-5,CASSPLGLDEQYF,TGTGCCAGCAGTCCCCTCGGACTGGACGAGCAGTACTTC
NA,TRBJ1-1,TRBD1,TRBV14,CASSPRFGTENTEAFF,TGTGCCAGCAGCCCAAGATTTGGGACAGAAAACACTGAAGCTTTCTTT
NA,TRBJ1-1,NA,TRBV10-3,CAISESAREENTEAFF,TGTGCCATCAGTGAGTCCGCTAGGGAGGAGAACACTGAAGCTTTCTTT
few,TRBJ1-1,TRBD1,TRBV4-1,CASSLTGRPEAFF,TGCGCCAGCAGCCTGACAGGGAGGCCTGAAGCTTTCTTT
NA,TRBJ2-7,TRBD2,TRBV10-2,CASSESSPAGLSYEQYF,TGCGCCAGCAGTGAGTCGAGCCCCGCGGGACTATCCTACGAGCAGTACTTC
NA,TRBJ1-2,TRBD1,TRBV5-4,CASRKPGQGAQIGYTF,TGTGCCAGCAGGAAACCGGGACAGGGGGCGCAGATTGGCTACACCTTC
NA,TRBJ1-1,NA,TRBV30,CAWKQTGTPNTEAFF,TGTGCCTGGAAACAGACCGGGACTCCGAACACTGAAGCTTTCTTT
NA,TRBJ2-7,TRBD2,TRBV11-2,CASSPEGWSGTTDEQYF,TGTGCCAGCAGCCCCGAGGGCTGGTCGGGGACTACGGACGAGCAGTACTTC
NA,TRBJ1-4,NA,TRBV29-1,CSVEDSGNEKLFF,TGCAGCGTTGAAGATTCCGGGAATGAAAAACTGTTTTTT
NA,TRBJ1-2,NA,TRBV6-5,CASSRKGFYGYTF,TGTGCCAGCAGCCGAAAGGGGTTCTATGGCTACACCTTC